The clone carrying this T cell receptor (beta chain) was detected a few times. Its antigen is currently unknown. Semi-nested PCR with Nested Universal Primer A followed constant-region reverse priming of full-length variable regions. TCRdb reanalysed the 5' RACE reads using MiXCR and keeps one entry per CDR3 protein. The table has about 55,000 distinct CDR3 sequences, 17% seen once; the top ten hold under 2.5%. The CDR3 totals 13 residues. Per the germline V gene, CDR1 is SGHRS and CDR2 is YFSETQ. V lost 6 bases to trimming and J lost 5 bases, with 14 bases between them. Naive CD4+ T cells were purified with Tregs depleted by CD25. Points from the study as a whole: Tumor Tregs overlapped most with tumor, then blood, naive CD4+ cells.

The sample consisted of naive CD4+ T cells sorted from blood. Documented subset: naive CD4+ T cells, CD4+CD45RA+CD25-. This sequence was found in a female donor with breast cancer. The chain has TRBV5-1 and TRBJ1-1, with no clear D. CDR3 region: CASTFGPPTEAFF. CDR3 sequence (DNA): TGCGCCAGCACCTTCGGACCCCCTACTGAAGCTTTCTTT. Full variable domain (outside the CDR3, taken from reference TRBV5-1 and TRBJ1-1): KAGVTQTPRYLIKTRGQQVTLSCSPISGHRSVSWYQQTPGQGLQFLFEYFSETQRNKGNFPGRFSGRQFSNSRSEMNVSTLELGDSALYLCASTFGPPTEAFFGQGTRLTVV.